This TCR beta chain was captured by sequencing in a study of beta chain features in type 1 diabetes. Investigators reverse transcribed all isolated RNA, so they sequenced expressed TCRB transcripts. Around 3.8 million reads per sample were averaged for naive, central memory and regulatory samples. Measured with immunoSEQ multiplex PCR; TCRdb has only the in-frame clones, and not every one. The sample lists 250,000 or so clones, about 70% occurring once. For this clone: The antigen remains undetermined.

CDR1 MNHNY and CDR2 SVGAGI come from the germline V gene (reference sequence). This CDR3 has 13 amino acids. With 5 bases clipped from V and 3 bases from J, the junction kept 3 bases outside the gene matches. Regarding the study as a whole: PCR might favor shorter templates, but any such skew would affect patients and controls equally.

The chain joins TRBV6-6 to TRBJ2-7, with 8 bases lining up with TRBD1. The receptor was isolated from a man aged 25 to 40 in good health. Sequenced sample: naive CD4+ T cells from blood. CDR3: CASSHGQGYEQYF. The CDR3 coding sequence is TGTGCCAGCAGTCACGGACAGGGCTACGAGCAGTACTTC.